The entry that follows covers one T cell receptor beta chain sequence. Germline lookup yields CDR1 LNHDA and CDR2 SQIVND (reference sequence). The V segment lost 4 bases and the J segment 10 bases; nucleotides outside the gene matches: 27. CDR3 length equals 20 residues. Before they entered the study, exposed participants had met a COVID-19 case within 2 weeks. The data belong to a study of blood T cell repertoires in COVID-19. Study overall: Sites across the United States, Italy and Spain contributed samples from acute and convalescent COVID-19.

The protocol was immunoSEQ multiplex PCR, while the TCRdb copy is restricted to in-frame clones and leaves out a portion. The top ten hold around 0.92% of the sample, which has fewer than 350,000 clones, about 90% seen once. The sample taken for sequencing was PBMCs or T cells enriched from blood (not recorded which). V and J are TRBV19 and TRBJ2-1, with TRBD2 matching over 8 bases. The source is a woman in her twenties or thirties who had been exposed to COVID-19. CDR3: CASSRPAGAVWREELNEQFF. The CDR3, as DNA: TGTGCCAGTAGTAGACCAGCGGGGGCGGTTTGGCGGGAGGAACTAAACGAGCAGTTCTTC.